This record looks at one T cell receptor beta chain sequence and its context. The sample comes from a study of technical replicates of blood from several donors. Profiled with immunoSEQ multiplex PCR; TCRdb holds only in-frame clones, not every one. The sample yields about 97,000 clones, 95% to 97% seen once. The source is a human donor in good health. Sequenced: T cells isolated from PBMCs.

CDR3 protein: CASSLTGQGSSGNTIYF. CDR3 in DNA: TGTGCCAGCAGCCTTACTGGACAGGGGAGCTCTGGAAACACCATATATTTT. This chain links TRBV11-2 with TRBJ1-3; 9 bases are shared with TRBD1. V dropped 5 bases and J dropped 0; count of bases not matched to a gene: 8. From germline, CDR1 is SGHAT and CDR2 FQNNGV. The CDR3 runs to 17 residues.